Here is one TCR beta chain with its context. Assay used: immunoSEQ multiplex PCR; TCRdb lists only in-frame clones, some missing. The table shows roughly 300,000 clones, with 65% to 90% occurring only once. This sample was included in a study of blood T cell repertoires in COVID-19. Turning to the study itself: T cells, B-cell-depleted T cells, or PBMCs provided the cDNA or gDNA that served as material.

Sequencing was carried out using peripheral blood. The receptor's source is a human donor in a cohort sampled during active COVID-19.

This CDR3 reads CASSEGSGDTDTQYF. The DNA for the CDR3 is TGTGCCAGCAGTGAAGGGTCAGGGGACACAGATACGCAGTATTTT. V gene TRBV6-1 combines with J gene TRBJ2-3; TRBD1 is a possible D gene (6 bases). The ends were cut back, 1 base at V and 2 bases at J, with 10 bases in the middle. Germline V gene data show CDR1 as MNHNS and CDR2 as SASEGT. This CDR3 is built from 15 residues.